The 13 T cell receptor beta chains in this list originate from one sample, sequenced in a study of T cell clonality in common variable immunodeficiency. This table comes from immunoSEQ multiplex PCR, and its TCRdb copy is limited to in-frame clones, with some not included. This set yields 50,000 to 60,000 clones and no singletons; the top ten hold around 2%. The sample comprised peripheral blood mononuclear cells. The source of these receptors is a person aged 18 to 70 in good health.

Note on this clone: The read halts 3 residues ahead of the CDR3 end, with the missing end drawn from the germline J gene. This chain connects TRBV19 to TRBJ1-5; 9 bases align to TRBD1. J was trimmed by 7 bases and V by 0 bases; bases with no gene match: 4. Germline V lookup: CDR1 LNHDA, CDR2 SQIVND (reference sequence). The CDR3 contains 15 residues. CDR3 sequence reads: CASSIETGGGQPQHF. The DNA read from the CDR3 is TGTGCCAGTAGTATAGAGACAGGGGGAGGCCAGCCC.

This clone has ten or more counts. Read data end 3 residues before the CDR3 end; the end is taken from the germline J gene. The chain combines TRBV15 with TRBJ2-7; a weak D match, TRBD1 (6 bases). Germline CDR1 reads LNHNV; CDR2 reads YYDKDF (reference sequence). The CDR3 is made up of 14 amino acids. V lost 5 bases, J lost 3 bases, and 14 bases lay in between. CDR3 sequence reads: CATSLDSEFYEQYF. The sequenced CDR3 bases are TGTGCCACCAGCTTGGACAGTGAATTCTACGAG.

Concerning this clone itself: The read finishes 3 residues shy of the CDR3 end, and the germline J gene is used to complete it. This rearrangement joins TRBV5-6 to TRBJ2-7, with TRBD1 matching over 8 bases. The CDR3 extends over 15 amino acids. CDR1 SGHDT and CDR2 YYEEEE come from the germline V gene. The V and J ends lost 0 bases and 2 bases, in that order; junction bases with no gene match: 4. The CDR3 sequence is CASSLARTGPYEQYF. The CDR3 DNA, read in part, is TGTGCCAGCAGCTTGGCGCGGACAGGGCCCTACGAG.

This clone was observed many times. CDR3 DNA (partial): TGTGCCAGCAGCTCCCTGGGTCGGGGACAGGGGGCGTCTGGGGCCAACGTC. This sequence encodes CASSSLGRGQGASGANV. The complete CDR3 protein is CASSSLGRGQGASGANVLTF. The V call is TRBV7-1, the J call TRBJ2-6; 12 bases are shared with TRBD1. The read gets to within 3 residues of the CDR3 end, and the germline J gene fills in the rest. TRBV7-1 is noted as an ORF with a role that remains uncertain. V was pared by 3 bases and J by 1 base, with 10 bases of the junction left unmatched. There are 20 residues in the CDR3.

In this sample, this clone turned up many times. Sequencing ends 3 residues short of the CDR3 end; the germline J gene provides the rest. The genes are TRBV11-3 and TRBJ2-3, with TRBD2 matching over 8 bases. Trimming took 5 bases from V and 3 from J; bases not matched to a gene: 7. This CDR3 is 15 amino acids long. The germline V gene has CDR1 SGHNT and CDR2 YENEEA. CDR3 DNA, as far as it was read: TGTGCCAGCAGCCCCCAAGGCGGGAGGACAGATACG. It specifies CASSPQGGRTDT. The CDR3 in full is CASSPQGGRTDTQYF.

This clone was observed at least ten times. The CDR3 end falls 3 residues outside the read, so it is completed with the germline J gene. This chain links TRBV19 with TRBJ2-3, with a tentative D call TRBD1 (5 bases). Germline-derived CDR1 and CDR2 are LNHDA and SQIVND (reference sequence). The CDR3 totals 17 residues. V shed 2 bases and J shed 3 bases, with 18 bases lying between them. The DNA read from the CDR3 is TGTGCCAGTAGTATATTCCCCCAGGGAAGAGCTACAGATACG. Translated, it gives CASSIFPQGRATDT. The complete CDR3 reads CASSIFPQGRATDTQYF.

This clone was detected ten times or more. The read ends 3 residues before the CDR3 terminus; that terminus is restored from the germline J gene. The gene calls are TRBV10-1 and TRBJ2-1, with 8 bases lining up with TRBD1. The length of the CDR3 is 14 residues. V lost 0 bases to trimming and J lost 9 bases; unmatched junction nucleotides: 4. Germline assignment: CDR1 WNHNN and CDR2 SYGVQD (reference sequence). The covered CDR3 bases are TGCGCCAGCAGTGAGTCCGCAGGGGGCGTTGAG. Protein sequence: CASSESAGGVE. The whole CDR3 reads CASSESAGGVEQFF.

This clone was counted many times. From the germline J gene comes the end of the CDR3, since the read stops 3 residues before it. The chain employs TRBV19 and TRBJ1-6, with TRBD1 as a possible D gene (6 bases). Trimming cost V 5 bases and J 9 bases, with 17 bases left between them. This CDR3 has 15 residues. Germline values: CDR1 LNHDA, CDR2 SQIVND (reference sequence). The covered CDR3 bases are TGTGCCAGTAGTGCACAGGGTACTGGGGGTTCACCC. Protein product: CASSAQGTGGSP. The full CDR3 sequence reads CASSAQGTGGSPLHF.

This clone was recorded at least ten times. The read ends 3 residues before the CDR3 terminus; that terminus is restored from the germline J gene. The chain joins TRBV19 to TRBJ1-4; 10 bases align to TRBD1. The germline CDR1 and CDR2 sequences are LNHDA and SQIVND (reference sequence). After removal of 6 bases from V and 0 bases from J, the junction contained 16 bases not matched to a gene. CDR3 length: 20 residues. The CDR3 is CASSPLPRQGATPTNEKLFF. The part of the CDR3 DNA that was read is TGTGCCAGTAGCCCTTTACCCCGACAGGGGGCGACCCCAACTAATGAAAAA.

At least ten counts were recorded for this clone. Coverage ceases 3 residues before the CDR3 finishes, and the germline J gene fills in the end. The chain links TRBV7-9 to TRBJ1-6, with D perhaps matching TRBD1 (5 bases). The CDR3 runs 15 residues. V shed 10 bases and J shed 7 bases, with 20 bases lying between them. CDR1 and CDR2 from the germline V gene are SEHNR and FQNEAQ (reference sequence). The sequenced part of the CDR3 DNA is TGTGCCACCAGAGGTGGTAGACAGCTCAATTCACCC. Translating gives CATRGGRQLNSP. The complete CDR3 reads CATRGGRQLNSPLHF.

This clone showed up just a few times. Partial CDR3 DNA: TGCGCCAGCAGCGATAAGCGGGGACTCCAAGAGACC. It specifies CASSDKRGLQET. The CDR3 in its entirety is CASSDKRGLQETQYF. The chain carries TRBV5-1 and TRBJ2-5, with 7 bases identical to TRBD2. The observed sequence ends 3 residues before the CDR3 terminus, with the missing tail filled in from the germline J gene. The J segment lost 1 base and the V segment lost 4 bases, leaving 7 bases of the junction unmatched. This CDR3 is built from 15 residues. Germline assignment: CDR1 SGHRS and CDR2 YFSETQ.

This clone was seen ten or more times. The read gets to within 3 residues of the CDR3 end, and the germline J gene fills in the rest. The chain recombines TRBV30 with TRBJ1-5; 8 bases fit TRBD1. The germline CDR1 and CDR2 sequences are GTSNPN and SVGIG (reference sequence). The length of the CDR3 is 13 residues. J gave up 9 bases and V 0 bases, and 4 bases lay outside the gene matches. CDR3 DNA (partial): TGTGCCTGGAGTGTTGGACAGGGAGGGCCC. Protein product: CAWSVGQGGP. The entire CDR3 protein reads CAWSVGQGGPQHF.

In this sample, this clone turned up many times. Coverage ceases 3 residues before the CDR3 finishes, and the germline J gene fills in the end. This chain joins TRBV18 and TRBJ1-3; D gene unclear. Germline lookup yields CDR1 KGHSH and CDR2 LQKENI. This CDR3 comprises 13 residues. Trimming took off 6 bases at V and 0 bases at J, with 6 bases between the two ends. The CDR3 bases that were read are TGTGCCAGCTCCGAGGCCTCTGGAAACACC. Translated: CASSEASGNT. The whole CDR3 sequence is CASSEASGNTIYF.